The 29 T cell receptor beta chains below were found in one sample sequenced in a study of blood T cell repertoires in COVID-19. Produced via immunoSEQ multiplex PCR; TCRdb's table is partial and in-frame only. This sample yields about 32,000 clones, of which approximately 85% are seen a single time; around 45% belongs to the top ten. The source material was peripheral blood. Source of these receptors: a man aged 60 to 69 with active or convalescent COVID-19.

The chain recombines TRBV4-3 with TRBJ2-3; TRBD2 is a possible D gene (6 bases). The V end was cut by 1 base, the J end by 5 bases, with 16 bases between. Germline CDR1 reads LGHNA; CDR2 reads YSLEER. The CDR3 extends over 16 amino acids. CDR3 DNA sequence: TGCGCCAGCAGCCAAGCCGCCCAGCGGAGGGGAGATACGCAGTATTTT. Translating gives CASSQAAQRRGDTQYF.

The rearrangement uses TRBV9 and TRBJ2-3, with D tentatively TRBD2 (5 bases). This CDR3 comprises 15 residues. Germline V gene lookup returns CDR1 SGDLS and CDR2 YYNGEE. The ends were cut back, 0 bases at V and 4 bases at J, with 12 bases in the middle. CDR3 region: CASSVGLASPDTQYF. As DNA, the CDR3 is TGTGCCAGCAGCGTAGGGCTAGCTTCCCCAGATACGCAGTATTTT. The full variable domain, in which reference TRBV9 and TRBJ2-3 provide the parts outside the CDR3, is DSGVTQTPKHLITATGQRVTLRCSPRSGDLSVYWYQQSLDQGLQFLIQYYNGEERAKGNILERFSAQQFPDLHSELNLSSLELGDSALYFCASSVGLASPDTQYFGPGTRLTVL.

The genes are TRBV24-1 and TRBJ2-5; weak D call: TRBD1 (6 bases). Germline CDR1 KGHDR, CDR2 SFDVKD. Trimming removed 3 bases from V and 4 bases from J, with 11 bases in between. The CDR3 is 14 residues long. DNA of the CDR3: TGTGCCACCAGTGATATCGACAGGCCAGAGACCCAGTACTTC. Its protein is CATSDIDRPETQYF.

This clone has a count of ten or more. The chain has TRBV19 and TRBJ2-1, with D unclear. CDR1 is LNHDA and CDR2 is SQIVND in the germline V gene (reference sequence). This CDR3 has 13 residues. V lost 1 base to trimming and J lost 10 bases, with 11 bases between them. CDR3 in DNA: TGTGCCAGTAGTATAGCCCCTCCCGTCGAGCAGTTCTTC. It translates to CASSIAPPVEQFF.

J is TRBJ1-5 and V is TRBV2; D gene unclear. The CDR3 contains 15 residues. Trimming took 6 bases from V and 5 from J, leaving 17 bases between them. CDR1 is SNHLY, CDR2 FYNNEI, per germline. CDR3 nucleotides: TGTGCCAGCAGCCTCCAGGCCCCGCACTATCAGCCCCAGCATTTT. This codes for CASSLQAPHYQPQHF.

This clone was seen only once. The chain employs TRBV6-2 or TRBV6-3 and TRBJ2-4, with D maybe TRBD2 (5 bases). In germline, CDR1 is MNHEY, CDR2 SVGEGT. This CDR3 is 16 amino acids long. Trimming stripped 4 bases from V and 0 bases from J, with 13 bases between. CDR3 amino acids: CASSSLAFLAKNIQYF. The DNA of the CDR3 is TGTGCCAGCAGTTCTCTAGCTTTTCTAGCCAAAAACATTCAGTACTTC.

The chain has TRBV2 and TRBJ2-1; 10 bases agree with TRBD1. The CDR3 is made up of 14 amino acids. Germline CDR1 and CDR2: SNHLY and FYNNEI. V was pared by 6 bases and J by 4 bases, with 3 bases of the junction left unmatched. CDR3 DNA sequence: TGTGCCAGCAGCCGGACAGGGGGGTACAATGAGCAGTTCTTC. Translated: CASSRTGGYNEQFF.

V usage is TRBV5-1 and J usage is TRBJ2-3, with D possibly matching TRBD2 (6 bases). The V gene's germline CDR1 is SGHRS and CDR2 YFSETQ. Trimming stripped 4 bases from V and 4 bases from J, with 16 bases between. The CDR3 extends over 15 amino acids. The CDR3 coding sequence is TGCGCCAGCAGCGTGGGGACTTCAACTTCAGATACGCAGTATTTT. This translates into CASSVGTSTSDTQYF.

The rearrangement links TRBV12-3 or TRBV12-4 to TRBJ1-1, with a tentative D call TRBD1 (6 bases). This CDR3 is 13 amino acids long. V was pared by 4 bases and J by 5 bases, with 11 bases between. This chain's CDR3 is CASSSTGRTEAFF. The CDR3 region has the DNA TGTGCCAGCAGTTCTACAGGGCGGACTGAAGCTTTCTTT.

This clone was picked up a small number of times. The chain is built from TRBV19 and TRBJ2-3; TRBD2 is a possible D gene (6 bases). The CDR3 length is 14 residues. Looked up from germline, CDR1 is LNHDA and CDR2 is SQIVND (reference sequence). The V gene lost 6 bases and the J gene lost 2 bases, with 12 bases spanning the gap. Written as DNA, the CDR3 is TGTGCCAGTAGGGCCGGGACTTTCACAGATACGCAGTATTTT. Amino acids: CASRAGTFTDTQYF.

The CDR3: CASSPGGGAGTQYF. DNA for the CDR3: TGTGCCAGCTCACCAGGTGGAGGGGCCGGGACCCAGTACTTC. This chain uses TRBV18 with TRBJ2-5, with D possibly TRBD2 on 6 matching bases. Per germline, CDR1 KGHSH and CDR2 LQKENI. With 2 bases removed from V and 7 bases from J, the gap between germline ends came to 14 bases. CDR3 length: 14 amino acids. Filled out from reference TRBV18 and TRBJ2-5, the complete variable domain reads NAGVMQNPRHLVRRRGQEARLRCSPMKGHSHVYWYRQLPEEGLKFMVYLQKENIIDESGMPKERFSAEFPKEGPSILRIQQVVRGDSAAYFCASSPGGGAGTQYFGPGTRLLVL.

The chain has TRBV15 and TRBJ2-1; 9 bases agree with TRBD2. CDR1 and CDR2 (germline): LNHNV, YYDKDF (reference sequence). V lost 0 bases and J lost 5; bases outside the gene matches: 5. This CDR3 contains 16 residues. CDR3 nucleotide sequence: TGTGCCACCAGCAGAGAAGGGGCTAGCGGGGACAATGAGCAGTTCTTC. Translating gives CATSREGASGDNEQFF.

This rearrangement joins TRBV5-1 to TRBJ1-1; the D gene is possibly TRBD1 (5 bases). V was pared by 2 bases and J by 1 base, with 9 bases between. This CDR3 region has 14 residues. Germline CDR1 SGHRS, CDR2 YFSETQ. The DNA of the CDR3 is TGCGCCAGCAGCTTAAGGGGCCCGAACACTGAAGCTTTCTTT. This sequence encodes CASSLRGPNTEAFF.

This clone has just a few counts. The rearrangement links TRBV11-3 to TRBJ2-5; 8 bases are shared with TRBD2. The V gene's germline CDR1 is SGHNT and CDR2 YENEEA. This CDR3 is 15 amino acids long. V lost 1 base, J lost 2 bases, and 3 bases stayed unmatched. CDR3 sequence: CASSLGREAQETQYF. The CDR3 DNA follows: TGTGCCAGCAGCTTAGGGCGGGAGGCACAAGAGACCCAGTACTTC.

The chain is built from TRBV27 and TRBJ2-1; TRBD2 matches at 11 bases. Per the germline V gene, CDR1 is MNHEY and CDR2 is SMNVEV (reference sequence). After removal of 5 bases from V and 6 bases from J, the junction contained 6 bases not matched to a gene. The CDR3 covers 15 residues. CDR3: CASSLLAGGINEQFF. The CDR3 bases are TGTGCCAGCAGTCTTCTAGCGGGGGGTATCAATGAGCAGTTCTTC.

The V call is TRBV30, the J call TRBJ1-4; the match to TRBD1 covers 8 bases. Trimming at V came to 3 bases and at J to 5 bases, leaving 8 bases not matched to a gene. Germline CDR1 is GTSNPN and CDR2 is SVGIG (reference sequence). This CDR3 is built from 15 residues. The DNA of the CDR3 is TGTGCCTGGAGATTGAGGACAGGGATAAATGAAAAACTGTTTTTT. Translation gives CAWRLRTGINEKLFF.

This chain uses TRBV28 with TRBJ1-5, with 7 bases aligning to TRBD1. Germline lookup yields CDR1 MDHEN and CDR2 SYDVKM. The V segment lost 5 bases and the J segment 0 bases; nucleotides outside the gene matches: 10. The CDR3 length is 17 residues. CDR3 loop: CASSIHRGPNSNQPQHF. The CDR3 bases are TGTGCCAGCAGTATCCACAGGGGCCCTAATAGCAATCAGCCCCAGCATTTT. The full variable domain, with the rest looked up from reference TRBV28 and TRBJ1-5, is DVKVTQSSRYLVKRTGEKVFLECVQDMDHENMFWYRQDPGLGLRLIYFSYDVKMKEKGDIPEGYSVSREKKERFSLILESASTNQTSMYLCASSIHRGPNSNQPQHFGDGTRLSIL.

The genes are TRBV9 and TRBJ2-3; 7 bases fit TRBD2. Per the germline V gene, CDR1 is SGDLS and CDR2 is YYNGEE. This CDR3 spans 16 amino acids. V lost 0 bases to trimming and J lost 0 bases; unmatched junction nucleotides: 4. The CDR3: CASSVGREISTDTQYF. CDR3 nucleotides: TGTGCCAGCAGCGTAGGGCGGGAGATTAGCACAGATACGCAGTATTTT.

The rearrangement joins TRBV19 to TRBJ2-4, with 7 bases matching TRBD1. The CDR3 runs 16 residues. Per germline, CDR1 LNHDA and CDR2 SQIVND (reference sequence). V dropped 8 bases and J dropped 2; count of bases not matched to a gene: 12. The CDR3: CASSIIYRGTKNIQYF. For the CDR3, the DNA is TGTGCCAGTTCGATAATATACAGGGGAACCAAAAACATTCAGTACTTC.

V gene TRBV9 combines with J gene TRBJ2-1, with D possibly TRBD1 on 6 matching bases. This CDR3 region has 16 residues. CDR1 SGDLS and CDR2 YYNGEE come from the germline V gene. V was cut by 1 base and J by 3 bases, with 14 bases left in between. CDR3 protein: CASSVQGQSFYNEQFF. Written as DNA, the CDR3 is TGTGCCAGCAGCGTACAAGGACAGAGTTTCTACAATGAGCAGTTCTTC.

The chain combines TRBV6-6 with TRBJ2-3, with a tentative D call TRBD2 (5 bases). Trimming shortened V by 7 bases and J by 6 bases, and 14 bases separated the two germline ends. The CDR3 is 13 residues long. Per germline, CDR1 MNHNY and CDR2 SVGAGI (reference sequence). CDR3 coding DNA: TGTGCCAGCATGATGAGGGCCCTGGATACGCAGTATTTT. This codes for CASMMRALDTQYF.

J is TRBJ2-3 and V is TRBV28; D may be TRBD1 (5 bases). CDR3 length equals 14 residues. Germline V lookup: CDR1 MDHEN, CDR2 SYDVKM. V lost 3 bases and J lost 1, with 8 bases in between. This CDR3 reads CASSLLTGTDTQYF. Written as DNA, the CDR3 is TGTGCCAGCAGTTTGTTGACAGGCACAGATACGCAGTATTTT.

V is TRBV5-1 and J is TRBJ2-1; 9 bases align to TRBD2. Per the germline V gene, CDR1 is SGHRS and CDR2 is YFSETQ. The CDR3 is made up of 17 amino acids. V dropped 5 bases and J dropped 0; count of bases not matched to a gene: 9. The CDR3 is CASSGGSGSFSYNEQFF. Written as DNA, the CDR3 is TGCGCCAGCAGTGGGGGTAGCGGGAGTTTCTCCTACAATGAGCAGTTCTTC.

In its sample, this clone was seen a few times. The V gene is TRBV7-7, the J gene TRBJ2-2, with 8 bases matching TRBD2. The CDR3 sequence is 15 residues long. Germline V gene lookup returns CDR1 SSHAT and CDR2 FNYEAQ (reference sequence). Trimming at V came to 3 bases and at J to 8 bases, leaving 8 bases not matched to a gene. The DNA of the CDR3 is TGTGCCAGCAGCTTGAATAGCGGGATAAAAGGGGAGCTGTTTTTT. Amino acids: CASSLNSGIKGELFF. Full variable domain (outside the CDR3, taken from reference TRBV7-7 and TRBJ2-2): GAGVSQSPRYKVTKRGQDVTLRCDPISSHATLYWYQQALGQGPEFLTYFNYEAQPDKSGLPSDRFSAERPEGSISTLTIQRTEQRDSAMYRCASSLNSGIKGELFFGEGSRLTVL.

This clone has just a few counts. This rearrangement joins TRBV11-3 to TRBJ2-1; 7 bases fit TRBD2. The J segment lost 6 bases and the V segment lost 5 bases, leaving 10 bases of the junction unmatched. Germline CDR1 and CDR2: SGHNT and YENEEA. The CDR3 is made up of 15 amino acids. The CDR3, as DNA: TGTGCCAGCAGCACCGGGACTACCAACGTCAATGAGCAGTTCTTC. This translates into CASSTGTTNVNEQFF.

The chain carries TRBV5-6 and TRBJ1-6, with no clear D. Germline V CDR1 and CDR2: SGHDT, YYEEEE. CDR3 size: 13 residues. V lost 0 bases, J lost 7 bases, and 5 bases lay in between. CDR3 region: CASSLGGNSPLHF. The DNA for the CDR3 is TGTGCCAGCAGCTTGGGCGGCAATTCACCCCTCCACTTT. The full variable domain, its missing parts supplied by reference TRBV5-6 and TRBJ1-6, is DAGVTQSPTHLIKTRGQQVTLRCSPKSGHDTVSWYQQALGQGPQFIFQYYEEEERQRGNFPDRFSGHQFPNYSSELNVNALLLGDSALYLCASSLGGNSPLHFGNGTRLTVT.

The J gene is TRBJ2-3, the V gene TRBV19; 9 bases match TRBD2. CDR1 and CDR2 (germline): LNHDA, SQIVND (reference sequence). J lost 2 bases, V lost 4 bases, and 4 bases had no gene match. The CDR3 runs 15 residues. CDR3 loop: CASSSLAGSTDTQYF. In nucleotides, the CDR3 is TGTGCCAGTAGTAGCCTAGCGGGGTCCACAGATACGCAGTATTTT.

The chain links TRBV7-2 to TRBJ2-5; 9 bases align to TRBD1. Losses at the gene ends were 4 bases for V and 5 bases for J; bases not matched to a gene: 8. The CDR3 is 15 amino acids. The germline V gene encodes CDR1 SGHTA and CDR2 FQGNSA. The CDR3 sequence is CASSSAGTGYETQYF. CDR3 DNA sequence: TGTGCCAGCAGCTCTGCCGGGACAGGGTATGAGACCCAGTACTTC.

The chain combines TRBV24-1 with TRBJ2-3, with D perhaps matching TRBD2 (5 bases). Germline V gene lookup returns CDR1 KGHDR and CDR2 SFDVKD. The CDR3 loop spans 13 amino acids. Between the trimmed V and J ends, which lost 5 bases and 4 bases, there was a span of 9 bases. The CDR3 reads CATSVPGADTQYF. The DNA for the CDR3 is TGTGCCACCAGTGTTCCCGGGGCAGATACGCAGTATTTT.